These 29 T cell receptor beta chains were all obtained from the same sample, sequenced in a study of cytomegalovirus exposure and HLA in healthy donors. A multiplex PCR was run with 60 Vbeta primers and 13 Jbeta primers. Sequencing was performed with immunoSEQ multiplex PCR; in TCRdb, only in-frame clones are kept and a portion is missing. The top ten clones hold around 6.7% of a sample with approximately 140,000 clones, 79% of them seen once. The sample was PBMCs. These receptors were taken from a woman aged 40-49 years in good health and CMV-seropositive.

CDR3 region: CASSLDGGLNTEAFF. CDR3 DNA: TGTGCCAGCAGCTTAGACGGGGGTCTGAACACTGAAGCTTTCTTT. The V and J genes are TRBV7-3 and TRBJ1-1; D is possibly TRBD1 (5 bases). The CDR3 extends over 15 amino acids. Per germline, CDR1 SGHTA and CDR2 FQGTGA. V was trimmed by 2 bases and J by 0 bases, leaving 10 bases between them.

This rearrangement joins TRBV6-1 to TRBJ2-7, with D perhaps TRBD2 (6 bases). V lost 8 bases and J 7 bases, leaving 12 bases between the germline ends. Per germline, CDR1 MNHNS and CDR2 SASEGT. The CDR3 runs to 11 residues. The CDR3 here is CASRREWEQYF. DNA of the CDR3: TGTGCCAGCCGGAGGGAATGGGAGCAGTACTTC.

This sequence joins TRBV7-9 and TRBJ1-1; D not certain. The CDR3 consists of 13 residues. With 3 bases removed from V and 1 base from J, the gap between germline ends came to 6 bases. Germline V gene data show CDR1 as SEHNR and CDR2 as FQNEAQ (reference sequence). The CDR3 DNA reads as TGTGCCAGCAGCTTTTACACGAACACTGAAGCTTTCTTT. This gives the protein CASSFYTNTEAFF.

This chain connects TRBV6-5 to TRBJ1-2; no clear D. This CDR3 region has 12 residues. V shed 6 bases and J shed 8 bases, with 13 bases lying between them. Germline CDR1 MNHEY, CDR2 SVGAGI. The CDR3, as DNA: TGTGCCAGCAGCCCCGGCGGTCTCGGCTACACCTTC. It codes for CASSPGGLGYTF.

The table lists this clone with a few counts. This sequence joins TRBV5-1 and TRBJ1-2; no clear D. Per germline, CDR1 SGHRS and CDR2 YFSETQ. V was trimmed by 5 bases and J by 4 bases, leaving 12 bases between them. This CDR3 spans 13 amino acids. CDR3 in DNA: TGCGCCAGCAGTAGCGGTGTCGGCTATGGCTACACCTTC. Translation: CASSSGVGYGYTF.

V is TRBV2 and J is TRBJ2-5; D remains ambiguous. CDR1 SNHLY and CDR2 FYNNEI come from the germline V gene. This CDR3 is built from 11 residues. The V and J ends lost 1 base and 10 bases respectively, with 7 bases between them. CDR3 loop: CASSEDYIQYF. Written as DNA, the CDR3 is TGTGCCAGCAGTGAAGATTACATCCAGTACTTC.

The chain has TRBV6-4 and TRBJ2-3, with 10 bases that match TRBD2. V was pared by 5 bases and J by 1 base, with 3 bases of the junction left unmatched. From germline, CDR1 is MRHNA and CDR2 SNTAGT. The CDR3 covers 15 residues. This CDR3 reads CASSQSGGGTDTQYF. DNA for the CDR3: TGTGCCAGCAGTCAAAGCGGGGGGGGCACAGATACGCAGTATTTT.

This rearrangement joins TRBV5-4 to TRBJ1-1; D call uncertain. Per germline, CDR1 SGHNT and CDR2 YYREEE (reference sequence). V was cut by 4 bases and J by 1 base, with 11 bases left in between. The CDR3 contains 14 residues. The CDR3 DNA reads TGTGCCAGCAGCGTCTCCGCGTGGAACACTGAAGCTTTCTTT. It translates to CASSVSAWNTEAFF.

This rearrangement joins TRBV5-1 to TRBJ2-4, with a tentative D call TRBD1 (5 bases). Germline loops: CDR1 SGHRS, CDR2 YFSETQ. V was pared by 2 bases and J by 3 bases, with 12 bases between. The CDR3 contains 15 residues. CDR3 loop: CASSFGQGGKNIQYF. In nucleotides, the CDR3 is TGCGCCAGCAGCTTCGGGCAGGGCGGCAAAAACATTCAGTACTTC.

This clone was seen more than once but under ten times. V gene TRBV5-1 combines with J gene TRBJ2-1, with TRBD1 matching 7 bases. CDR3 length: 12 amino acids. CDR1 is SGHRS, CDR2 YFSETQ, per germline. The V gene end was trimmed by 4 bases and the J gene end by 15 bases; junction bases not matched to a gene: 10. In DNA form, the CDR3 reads TGCGCCAGCAGCCAACAGACAGGGTTTTGGTTCTTC. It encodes CASSQQTGFWFF.

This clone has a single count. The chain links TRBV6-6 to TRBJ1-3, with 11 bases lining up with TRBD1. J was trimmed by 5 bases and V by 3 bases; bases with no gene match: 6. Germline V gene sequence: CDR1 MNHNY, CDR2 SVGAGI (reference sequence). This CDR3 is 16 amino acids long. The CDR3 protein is CASSYSGQGARNTIYF. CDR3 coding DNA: TGTGCCAGCAGTTATTCCGGACAGGGGGCTAGAAACACCATATATTTT.

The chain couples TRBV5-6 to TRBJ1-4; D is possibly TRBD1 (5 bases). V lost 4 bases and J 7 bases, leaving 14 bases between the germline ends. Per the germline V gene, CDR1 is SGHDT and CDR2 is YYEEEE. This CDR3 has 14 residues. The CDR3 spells CASSREGVGEKLFF. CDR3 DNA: TGTGCCAGCAGCCGCGAAGGGGTAGGTGAAAAACTGTTTTTT.

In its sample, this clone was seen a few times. As DNA, the CDR3 is TGTGCCAGCGGATTAGCGGGGTACTACGAGCAGTACTTC. As protein: CASGLAGYYEQYF. This chain joins TRBV2 and TRBJ2-7; 8 bases align to TRBD2. The CDR3 consists of 13 residues. In germline, CDR1 is SNHLY, CDR2 FYNNEI. Trimming took 8 bases from V and 3 from J; bases not matched to a gene: 6.

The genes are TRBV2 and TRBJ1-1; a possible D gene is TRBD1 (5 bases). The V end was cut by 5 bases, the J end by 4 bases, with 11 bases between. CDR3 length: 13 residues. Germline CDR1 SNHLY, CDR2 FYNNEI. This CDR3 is CASSPDSRTEAFF. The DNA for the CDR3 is TGTGCCAGCAGTCCAGACAGCCGCACTGAAGCTTTCTTT.

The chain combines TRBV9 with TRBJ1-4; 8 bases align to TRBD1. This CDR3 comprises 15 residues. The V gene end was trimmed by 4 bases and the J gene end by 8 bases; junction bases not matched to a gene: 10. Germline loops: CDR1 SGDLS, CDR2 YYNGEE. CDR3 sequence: CASSTSGTGGEKLFF. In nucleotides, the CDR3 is TGTGCCAGCAGCACCTCCGGGACAGGCGGCGAAAAACTGTTTTTT.

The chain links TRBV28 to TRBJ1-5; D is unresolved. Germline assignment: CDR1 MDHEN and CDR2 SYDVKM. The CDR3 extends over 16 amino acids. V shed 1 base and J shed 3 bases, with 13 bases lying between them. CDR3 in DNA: TGTGCCAGCAGTTTATTTAGCGGGCAGTACAATCAGCCCCAGCATTTT. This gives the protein CASSLFSGQYNQPQHF.

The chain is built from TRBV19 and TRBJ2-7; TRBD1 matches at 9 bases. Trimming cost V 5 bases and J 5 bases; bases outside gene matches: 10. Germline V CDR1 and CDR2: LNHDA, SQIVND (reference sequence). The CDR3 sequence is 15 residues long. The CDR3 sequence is CASSGMGQGAHEQYF. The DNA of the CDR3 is TGTGCCAGTAGTGGGATGGGACAGGGTGCCCACGAGCAGTACTTC.

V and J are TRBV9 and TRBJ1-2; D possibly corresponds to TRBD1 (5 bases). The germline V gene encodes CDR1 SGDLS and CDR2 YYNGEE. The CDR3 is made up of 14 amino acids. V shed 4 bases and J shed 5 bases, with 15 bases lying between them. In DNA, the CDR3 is TGTGCCAGCAGCCCGATGGGGGGGACGTATGGCTACACCTTC. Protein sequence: CASSPMGGTYGYTF.

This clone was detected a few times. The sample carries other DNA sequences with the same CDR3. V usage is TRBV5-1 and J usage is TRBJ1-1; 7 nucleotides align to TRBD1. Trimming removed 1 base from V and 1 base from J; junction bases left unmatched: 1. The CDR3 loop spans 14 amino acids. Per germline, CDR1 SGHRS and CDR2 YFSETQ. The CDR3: CASSLQGGNTEAFF. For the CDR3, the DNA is TGCGCCAGCAGCTTGCAGGGGGGGAACACTGAAGCTTTCTTT.

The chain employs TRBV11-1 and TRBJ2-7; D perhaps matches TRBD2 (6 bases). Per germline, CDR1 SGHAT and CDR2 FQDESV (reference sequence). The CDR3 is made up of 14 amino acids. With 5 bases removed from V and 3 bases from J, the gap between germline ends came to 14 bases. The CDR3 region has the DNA TGTGCCAGCAGCACTCCGGGACTCCACTACGAGCAGTACTTC. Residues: CASSTPGLHYEQYF. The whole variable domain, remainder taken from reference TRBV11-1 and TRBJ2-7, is EAEVAQSPRYKITEKSQAVAFWCDPISGHATLYWYRQILGQGPELLVQFQDESVVDDSQLPKDRFSAERLKGVDSTLKIQPAELGDSAMYLCASSTPGLHYEQYFGPGTRLTVT.

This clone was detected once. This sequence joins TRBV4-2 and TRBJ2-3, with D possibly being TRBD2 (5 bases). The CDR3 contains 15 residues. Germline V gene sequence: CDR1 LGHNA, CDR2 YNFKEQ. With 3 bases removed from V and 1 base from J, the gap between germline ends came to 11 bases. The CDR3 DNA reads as TGTGCCAGCAGCCATCAAGCGGCAGGCACAGATACGCAGTATTTT. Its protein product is CASSHQAAGTDTQYF.

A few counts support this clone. This CDR3 reads CAWQPSRRDRVYTGELFF. The CDR3 nucleotides are TGTGCCTGGCAGCCTTCACGCCGGGACAGGGTGTACACCGGGGAGCTGTTTTTT. The V call is TRBV30, the J call TRBJ2-2, with 9 bases lining up with TRBD1. This CDR3 comprises 18 residues. In germline, CDR1 is GTSNPN, CDR2 SVGIG (reference sequence). V trimming: 5 bases; J trimming: 3 bases; junction bases outside the gene matches: 16.

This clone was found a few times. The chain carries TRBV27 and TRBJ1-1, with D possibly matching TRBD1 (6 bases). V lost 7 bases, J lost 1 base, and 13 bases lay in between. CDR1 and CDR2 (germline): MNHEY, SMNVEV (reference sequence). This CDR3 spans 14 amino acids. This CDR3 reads CASKRADRNTEAFF. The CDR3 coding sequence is TGTGCCAGCAAGAGAGCGGACAGGAACACTGAAGCTTTCTTT.

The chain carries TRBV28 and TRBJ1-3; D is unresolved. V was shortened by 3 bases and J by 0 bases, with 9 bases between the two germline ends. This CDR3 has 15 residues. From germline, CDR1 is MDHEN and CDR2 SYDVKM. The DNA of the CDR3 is TGTGCCAGCAGTTTGGCCTTAAACTCTGGAAACACCATATATTTT. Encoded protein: CASSLALNSGNTIYF.

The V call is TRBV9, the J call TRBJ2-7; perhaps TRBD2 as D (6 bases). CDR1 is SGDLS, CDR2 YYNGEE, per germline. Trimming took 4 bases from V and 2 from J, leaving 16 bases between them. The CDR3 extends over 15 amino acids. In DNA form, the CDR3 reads TGTGCCAGCAGCCAAAGTAGCGGTTTGACCTACGAGCAGTACTTC. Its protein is CASSQSSGLTYEQYF.

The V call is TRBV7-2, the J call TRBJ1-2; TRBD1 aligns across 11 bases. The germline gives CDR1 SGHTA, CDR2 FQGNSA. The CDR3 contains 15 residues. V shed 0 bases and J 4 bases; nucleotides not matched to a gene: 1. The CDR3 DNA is TGTGCCAGCAGCTTAGCGGGACAGGGGGGCTATGGCTACACCTTC. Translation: CASSLAGQGGYGYTF. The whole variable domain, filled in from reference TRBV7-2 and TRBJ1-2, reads GAGVSQSPSNKVTEKGKDVELRCDPISGHTALYWYRQSLGQGLEFLIYFQGNSAPDKSGLPSDRFSAERTGGSVSTLTIQRTQQEDSAVYLCASSLAGQGGYGYTFGSGTRLTVV.

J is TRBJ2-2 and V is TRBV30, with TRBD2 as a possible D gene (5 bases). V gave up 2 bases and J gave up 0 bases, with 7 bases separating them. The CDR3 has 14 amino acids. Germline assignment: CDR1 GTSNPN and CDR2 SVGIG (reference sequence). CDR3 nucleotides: TGTGCCTGGAGTCCGGACTCGAACACCGGGGAGCTGTTTTTT. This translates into CAWSPDSNTGELFF. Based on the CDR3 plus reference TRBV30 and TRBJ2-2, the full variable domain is SQTIHQWPATLVQPVGSPLSLECTVEGTSNPNLYWYRQAAGRGLQLLFYSVGIGQISSEVPQNLSASRPQDRQFILSSKKLLLSDSGFYLCAWSPDSNTGELFFGEGSRLTVL.

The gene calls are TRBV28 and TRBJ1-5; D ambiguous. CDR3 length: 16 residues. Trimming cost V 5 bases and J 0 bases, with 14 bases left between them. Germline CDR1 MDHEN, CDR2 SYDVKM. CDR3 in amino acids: CASSPVRSISNQPQHF. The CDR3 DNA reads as TGTGCCAGCAGTCCAGTGAGGAGTATTAGCAATCAGCCCCAGCATTTT. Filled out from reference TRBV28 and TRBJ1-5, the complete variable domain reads DVKVTQSSRYLVKRTGEKVFLECVQDMDHENMFWYRQDPGLGLRLIYFSYDVKMKEKGDIPEGYSVSREKKERFSLILESASTNQTSMYLCASSPVRSISNQPQHFGDGTRLSIL.

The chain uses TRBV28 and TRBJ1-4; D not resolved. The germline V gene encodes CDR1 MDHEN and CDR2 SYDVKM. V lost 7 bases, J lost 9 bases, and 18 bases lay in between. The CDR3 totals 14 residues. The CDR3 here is CASNDGPLRKKLFF. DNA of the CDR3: TGTGCCAGCAATGATGGCCCATTACGAAAAAAACTGTTTTTT.